The following is a TCR beta chain sequence with its context. V lost 0 bases, J lost 6 bases, and 8 bases lay in between. The V gene's germline CDR1 is MGHRA and CDR2 YSYEKL. The CDR3 contains 13 residues. TCRdb keeps only in-frame clones here, not all; method: immunoSEQ multiplex PCR. Here the sample spans tens of thousands of clones, roughly 90% being singletons. The data belong to a study of blood T cell repertoires in COVID-19. Sequenced input: peripheral blood. The genes are TRBV4-1 and TRBJ1-1; D not resolved. This clonotype was sampled from a man between 45 and 60 years old with active COVID-19. Written as DNA, the CDR3 is TGCGCCAGCAGCCAAGACGGTTTCGCTGAAGCTTTCTTT. This encodes CASSQDGFAEAFF.